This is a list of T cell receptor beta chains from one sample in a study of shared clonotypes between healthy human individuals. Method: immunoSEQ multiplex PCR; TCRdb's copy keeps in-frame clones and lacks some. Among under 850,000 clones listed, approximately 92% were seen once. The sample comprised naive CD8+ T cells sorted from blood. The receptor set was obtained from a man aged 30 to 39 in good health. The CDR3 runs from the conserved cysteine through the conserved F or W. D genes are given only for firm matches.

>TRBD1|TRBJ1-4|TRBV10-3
TGTGCCATCAGCACGACCGGGACAGCGAATGAAAAACTGTTTTTT
CAISTTGTANEKLFF
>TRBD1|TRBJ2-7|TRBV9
TGTGCCAGCAGCGCAAGGACAGGGGACGGGGATTACGAGCAGTACTTC
CASSARTGDGDYEQYF
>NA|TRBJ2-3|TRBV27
TGTGCCAGCAGTTTATACTCCCCCTTTACAGGGACTAGCACAGATACGCAGTATTTT
CASSLYSPFTGTSTDTQYF
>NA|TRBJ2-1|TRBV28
TGTGCCAGCAGACAACAGGGTCAGGGGGGCAATGAGCAGTTCTTC
CASRQQGQGGNEQFF
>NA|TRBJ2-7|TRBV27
TGTGCCAGCAGTTTCACCGTTTATAGTGATACCTACGAGCAGTACTTC
CASSFTVYSDTYEQYF
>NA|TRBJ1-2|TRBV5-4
TGTGCCATCGGACAGATAGAATTGAATGGCTACACCTTC
CAIGQIELNGYTF
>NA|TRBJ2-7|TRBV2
TGTGCCAGCAGTGACCCGACATACTACGAGCAGTACTTC
CASSDPTYYEQYF
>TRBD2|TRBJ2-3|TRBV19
TGTGCCAGTAGTGCACTAGCGGGAGGGTTCACGGGCACAGATACGCAGTATTTT
CASSALAGGFTGTDTQYF
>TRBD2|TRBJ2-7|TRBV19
TGTGCCAGTAGCGAACTAGCGGAGCCCTCCTACGAGCAGTACTTC
CASSELAEPSYEQYF
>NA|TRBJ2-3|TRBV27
TGTGCCACCCGGACAGAAAACTCAGATACGCAGTATTTT
CATRTENSDTQYF
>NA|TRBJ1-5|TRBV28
TGTGCCAGTTCCTGGGGGGTTAGCAATCAGCCCCAGCATTTT
CASSWGVSNQPQHF
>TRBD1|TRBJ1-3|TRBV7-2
TGTGCCAGCAGCGCGCCGGGACAGGCGACGACTCTCTCTGGAAACACCATATATTTT
CASSAPGQATTLSGNTIYF
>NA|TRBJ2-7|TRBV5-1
TGCGCCAGCAGCTCAGGGACTGATTACTACGAGCAGTACTTC
CASSSGTDYYEQYF